Sequencing of this TCR beta chain was carried out in a study of blood T cell repertoires in COVID-19. Whole-study context: Material from acute and convalescent COVID-19 was sourced from the United States, Italy and Spain. Sources were T cells, B-cell-depleted T cells, or PBMCs; the material itself was cDNA or gDNA.

The CDR3 loop spans 15 amino acids. Trimming took 4 bases from V and 6 from J, leaving 16 bases between them. The method was immunoSEQ multiplex PCR; TCRdb's version includes in-frame clones alone and lacks a portion of them. This table holds around 200,000 clones, 70% to 90% found once. The TCR comes from a woman aged 80 or older with acute or convalescent COVID-19. The specimen sequenced was peripheral blood. This chain joins TRBV23-1 and TRBJ1-5; D might be TRBD1 (6 bases). TRBV23-1 is an ORF for which the function is uncertain. CDR3 protein: CASSLQGTLLQPQHF. In DNA, the CDR3 is TGCGCCAGCAGTCTACAAGGGACACTCCTTCAGCCCCAGCATTTT.